The next 32 T cell receptor beta chains were all read from a single sample in a study of blood T cell repertoires in COVID-19 (TCRdb year 2020). The receptor library was made with the immunoSEQ multiplex PCR assay. Held by TCRdb, this immuneACCESS table contains in-frame sequences only and omits some clones. Under half of the omission traces to an unresolved V gene where checked; the cause of the rest is unknown. The sample data list 250,000 or so clones, and roughly 86% of these were observed just once. The ten biggest clones cover just under 9% of the sample. Sequenced: peripheral blood. The source of these receptors is a middle-aged man with active or convalescent COVID-19.

This clone was observed a single time. This chain uses TRBV9 with TRBJ2-2, with D possibly TRBD2 on 6 matching bases. CDR1 is SGDLS and CDR2 is YYNGEE in the germline V gene. This CDR3 region has 13 residues. The germline V and J ends were trimmed by 4 bases and 5 bases, with 9 bases remaining between them. CDR3 amino acids: CASSMEGTGELFF. CDR3 coding DNA: TGTGCCAGCAGCATGGAGGGAACCGGGGAGCTGTTTTTT.

V gene TRBV19 combines with J gene TRBJ1-5; D possibly corresponds to TRBD1 (5 bases). Germline CDR1 LNHDA, CDR2 SQIVND (reference sequence). The CDR3 contains 14 residues. Trimming left V 3 bases short and J 4 bases short, with 10 bases between. CDR3 coding DNA: TGTGCCAGTAGTATCCCGGGGGGGAATCAGCCCCAGCATTTT. Translation gives CASSIPGGNQPQHF.

The rearrangement links TRBV29-1 to TRBJ2-1; D call uncertain. This CDR3 contains 12 residues. Trimming took off 8 bases at V and 5 bases at J, with 13 bases between the two ends. CDR1 and CDR2 (germline): SQVTM, ANQGSEA. The CDR3 sequence: CSSTDRDNEQFF. The CDR3 DNA is TGCAGCTCTACAGACCGAGACAATGAGCAGTTCTTC.

This clone was picked up one time. Here the CDR3 DNA reads TGTGCCATGGCCCAAAGACAGGGCTTCAACTATGGCTACACCTTC. This encodes CAMAQRQGFNYGYTF. The V and J genes are TRBV28 and TRBJ1-2, with 7 nucleotides matching TRBD1. Germline V gene lookup returns CDR1 MDHEN and CDR2 SYDVKM. Losses at the gene ends were 10 bases for V and 2 bases for J; bases not matched to a gene: 13. This CDR3 contains 15 residues.

The gene calls are TRBV13 and TRBJ2-3, with D possibly matching TRBD2 (5 bases). V lost 4 bases, J lost 6 bases, and 8 bases lay in between. The CDR3 consists of 12 residues. Germline CDR1 and CDR2: PRHDT and FYEKMQ (reference sequence). CDR3 residues: CASSSIADTQYF. In DNA, the CDR3 is TGTGCCAGCAGCTCGATAGCGGATACGCAGTATTTT.

This chain connects TRBV3-1 (or the pseudogene TRBV3-2) to TRBJ2-3; TRBD2 aligns across 10 bases. The CDR3 runs to 15 residues. Germline trimming cut 8 bases from V and 4 bases from J; bases unmatched to any gene: 9. CDR1 is LGHDT, CDR2 YNNKEL, per germline (reference sequence). CDR3 sequence: CASSTLAGAADTQYF. The CDR3 nucleotides are TGTGCCAGCTCCACTCTAGCGGGAGCTGCAGATACGCAGTATTTT.

The V and J genes are TRBV20-1 and TRBJ2-2; a possible D gene is TRBD2 (5 bases). CDR3 length equals 13 residues. V was pared by 3 bases and J by 7 bases, with 12 bases between. Germline V gives CDR1 DFQATT, CDR2 SNEGSKA (reference sequence). CDR3 bases: TGCAGTGCTAGTGGTGTAGGGAGCGGGGAGCTGTTTTTT. This encodes CSASGVGSGELFF.

J is TRBJ2-1 and V is TRBV4-1; TRBD2 aligns across 9 bases. Per the germline V gene, CDR1 is MGHRA and CDR2 is YSYEKL. The V and J ends lost 3 bases and 7 bases, in that order; junction bases with no gene match: 13. CDR3 size: 17 residues. The chain's CDR3 is CASSHSPAETSGNEQFF. Written as DNA, the CDR3 is TGCGCCAGCAGCCATTCCCCGGCCGAGACTAGCGGAAATGAGCAGTTCTTC.

The V and J genes are TRBV29-1 and TRBJ1-5, with D possibly being TRBD1 (5 bases). This CDR3 comprises 14 residues. Germline CDR1 SQVTM, CDR2 ANQGSEA. Trimming took 6 bases from V and 6 from J, leaving 18 bases between them. The DNA of the CDR3 is TGCAGCGTAACGGACCAGGGAGGTGGTCAGCCCCAGCATTTT. Amino acids: CSVTDQGGGQPQHF.

The chain employs TRBV12-3 or TRBV12-4 and TRBJ1-2; D gene unclear. V was clipped by 4 bases and J by 3 bases, with 9 bases between them. The CDR3 contains 13 residues. The CDR3 reads CASSSTTHYGYTF. In DNA form, the CDR3 reads TGTGCCAGCAGTTCTACGACACACTATGGCTACACCTTC.

The rearrangement links TRBV19 to TRBJ2-7; 9 nucleotides line up with TRBD2. CDR1 and CDR2 from the germline V gene are LNHDA and SQIVND (reference sequence). The J segment lost 4 bases and the V segment lost 5 bases, leaving 9 bases of the junction unmatched. The CDR3 covers 15 residues. The CDR3 sequence: CASSPSGVKIYEQYF. The CDR3 DNA reads TGTGCCAGTAGTCCTAGCGGGGTTAAAATTTACGAGCAGTACTTC.

The V and J genes are TRBV9 and TRBJ2-7; tentative D call: TRBD1 (6 bases). The CDR3 covers 13 residues. Germline assignment: CDR1 SGDLS and CDR2 YYNGEE. V was clipped by 3 bases and J by 9 bases, with 16 bases between them. This CDR3 is CASSGDTGPGQYF. CDR3 sequence (DNA): TGTGCCAGCAGCGGGGACACAGGGCCTGGGCAGTACTTC.

The chain combines TRBV7-9 with TRBJ1-4, with a possible D match to TRBD1 (5 bases). Germline assignment: CDR1 SEHNR and CDR2 FQNEAQ (reference sequence). Deletions cut 3 bases from V and 8 bases from J, with 16 bases between. The CDR3 has 15 amino acids. The CDR3 bases are TGTGCCAGCAGCTTCCAGCAGGGTTCGAGGGAAAAACTGTTTTTT. Its translation is CASSFQQGSREKLFF.

V is TRBV5-1 and J is TRBJ2-3; D might be TRBD2 (6 bases). Germline CDR1 and CDR2: SGHRS and YFSETQ. The CDR3 loop spans 14 amino acids. The V end was cut by 7 bases, the J end by 6 bases, with 18 bases between. CDR3 sequence: CASHRDFPGDTQYF. The CDR3 region has the DNA TGCGCCAGCCATCGGGACTTCCCGGGGGATACGCAGTATTTT.

V is TRBV5-1 and J is TRBJ1-1; 8 bases align to TRBD1. The germline CDR1 and CDR2 sequences are SGHRS and YFSETQ. The length of the CDR3 is 16 residues. Trimming at V came to 1 base and at J to 2 bases, leaving 7 bases not matched to a gene. The CDR3 spells CASSLMAGGFNTEAFF. The CDR3 region has the DNA TGCGCCAGCAGCTTGATGGCAGGGGGCTTCAACACTGAAGCTTTCTTT.

The V gene is TRBV3-1 (or the pseudogene TRBV3-2), the J gene TRBJ1-3; D uncertain. The V and J ends lost 1 base and 4 bases respectively, with 11 bases between them. CDR3 length: 15 amino acids. Germline values: CDR1 LGHDT, CDR2 YNNKEL (reference sequence). In DNA, the CDR3 is TGTGCCAGCAGCCAAGGACCGGGGTCCGGAAACACCATATATTTT. As protein: CASSQGPGSGNTIYF.

The rearrangement joins TRBV5-1 to TRBJ2-1; TRBD2 matches at 14 bases. V dropped 4 bases and J dropped 8; count of bases not matched to a gene: 5. The CDR3 is made up of 15 amino acids. Germline CDR1 and CDR2: SGHRS and YFSETQ. CDR3: CASSGGTSGSDEQFF. CDR3 in DNA: TGCGCCAGCAGCGGCGGGACTAGCGGGAGTGATGAGCAGTTCTTC.

J is TRBJ2-5 and V is TRBV6-5; possibly TRBD1 for D (7 bases). V lost 7 bases and J 5 bases, leaving 14 bases between the germline ends. CDR1 is MNHEY and CDR2 is SVGAGI in the germline V gene. This CDR3 spans 13 amino acids. DNA for the CDR3: TGTGCCAGCACGGGGACAGCGGGCGAGACCCAGTACTTC. Its translation: CASTGTAGETQYF.

V gene TRBV10-2 combines with J gene TRBJ1-2; TRBD1 is a possible D gene (5 bases). Trimming removed 8 bases at V and 6 bases at J, with 19 bases between. In germline, CDR1 is WSHSY, CDR2 SAAADI. The CDR3 length is 14 residues. CDR3 in DNA: TGCGCCAGCCAACCATCCTCTGGGGCTCATGGCTACACCTTC. As protein: CASQPSSGAHGYTF.

This clone has more than one count but fewer than ten. The J gene is TRBJ1-2, the V gene TRBV30; perhaps TRBD1 as D (5 bases). Germline V lookup: CDR1 GTSNPN, CDR2 SVGIG (reference sequence). V gave up 5 bases and J gave up 7 bases, with 14 bases separating them. This CDR3 has 12 residues. CDR3 loop: CAWDVGGGGYTF. For the CDR3, the DNA is TGTGCCTGGGACGTCGGGGGAGGTGGCTACACCTTC.

The gene calls are TRBV7-5 and TRBJ1-5; the table's D call, TRBD1, was not checked against the DNA. TRBV7-5 is annotated as a pseudogene. This CDR3 is 18 amino acids long. The CDR3 region is CVRSRRDRSTHSNQPQHF. CDR3 in DNA: TGTGTCAGAAGCCGACGGGACAGATCCACCCATAGCAATCAGCCCCAGCATTTT.

This chain joins TRBV6-5 and TRBJ1-1; D possibly corresponds to TRBD1 (5 bases). Germline CDR1 is MNHEY and CDR2 is SVGAGI. Trimming took off 0 bases at V and 0 bases at J, with 8 bases between the two ends. The CDR3 has 15 amino acids. The CDR3 region is CASSYSSGMNTEAFF. CDR3 DNA sequence: TGTGCCAGCAGTTACTCGTCAGGGATGAACACTGAAGCTTTCTTT.

The V call is TRBV6-5, the J call TRBJ2-2; D is possibly TRBD1 (5 bases). The CDR3 loop spans 14 amino acids. V was pared by 8 bases and J by 6 bases, with 16 bases between. Germline CDR1 is MNHEY and CDR2 is SVGAGI. CDR3 coding DNA: TGTGCCAGCCGCTGGCAGGGAAATGCCGGGGAGCTGTTTTTT. This sequence encodes CASRWQGNAGELFF.

In this sample, this clone turned up a few times. The CDR3 nucleotides are TGTGCCAGCAGTGACCAGGGGCCGGCTAATGAAAAACTGTTTTTT. It codes for CASSDQGPANEKLFF. This chain connects TRBV2 to TRBJ1-4; the D gene is possibly TRBD1 (6 bases). The CDR3 is 15 residues long. V lost 3 bases, J lost 3 bases, and 11 bases lay in between. Germline CDR1 reads SNHLY; CDR2 reads FYNNEI.

As for this clone: Other DNA sequences of this sample code for an identical CDR3. The chain couples TRBV2 to TRBJ1-6; tentatively, D is TRBD1 (5 bases). Trimming stripped 0 bases from V and 7 bases from J, with 10 bases between. CDR3 size: 15 residues. Germline CDR1 SNHLY, CDR2 FYNNEI. The CDR3 bases are TGTGCCAGCAGTGAAGCGCTTCGGGGGAATTCACCCCTCCACTTT. It encodes CASSEALRGNSPLHF.

The chain combines TRBV24-1 with TRBJ2-7, with 9 bases matching TRBD1. The junction had 5 bases not matched to a gene; V was cut back by 5 bases and J by 1 base. CDR1 and CDR2 (germline): KGHDR, SFDVKD. This CDR3 comprises 15 residues. CDR3 residues: CATSAPGQGSYEQYF. Here the CDR3 DNA reads TGTGCCACCAGTGCCCCGGGACAGGGTTCCTACGAGCAGTACTTC.

The CDR3 DNA reads TGTGCCAGCAGCCCCGGGACAGGCCGAGGTTCCGAGCAGTACTTC. As protein: CASSPGTGRGSEQYF. The chain uses TRBV11-2 and TRBJ2-7, with TRBD1 identical over 8 bases. V lost 5 bases and J lost 6; bases outside the gene matches: 12. The germline V gene encodes CDR1 SGHAT and CDR2 FQNNGV. The CDR3 consists of 15 residues.

The CDR3 loop is CASSSAGTSGGETQYF. The CDR3 DNA sequence: TGTGCCAGCAGCTCAGCCGGGACTAGCGGGGGGGAGACCCAGTACTTC. This chain links TRBV9 with TRBJ2-5, with 15 bases identical to TRBD2. Trimming removed 4 bases from V and 5 bases from J; junction bases left unmatched: 6. This CDR3 region has 16 residues. The germline V gene has CDR1 SGDLS and CDR2 YYNGEE.

The V and J genes are TRBV30 and TRBJ1-2; 9 bases map to TRBD1. The CDR3 is 14 amino acids. V lost 3 bases to trimming and J lost 7 bases; unmatched junction nucleotides: 9. Germline CDR1 reads GTSNPN; CDR2 reads SVGIG (reference sequence). The CDR3 nucleotides read TGTGCCTGGAGCTCCGGGACAGGGTCAGGTGGCTACACCTTC. Translating it yields CAWSSGTGSGGYTF.

J is TRBJ1-3 and V is TRBV29-1; D is unresolved. With 0 bases removed from V and 7 bases from J, the gap between germline ends came to 10 bases. Germline-derived CDR1 and CDR2 are SQVTM and ANQGSEA. The CDR3 spans 13 residues. CDR3: CSVEEPASNTIYF. The DNA for the CDR3 is TGCAGCGTTGAAGAACCCGCTAGCAACACCATATATTTT. The whole variable domain, remainder taken from reference TRBV29-1 and TRBJ1-3, is SAVISQKPSRDICQRGTSLTIQCQVDSQVTMMFWYRQQPGQSLTLIATANQGSEATYESGFVIDKFPISRPNLTFSTLTVSNMSPEDSSIYLCSVEEPASNTIYFGEGSWLTVV.

The V call is TRBV30, the J call TRBJ1-6, with 9 bases fitting TRBD1. Trimming removed 5 bases from V and 6 bases from J; junction bases left unmatched: 8. CDR1 is GTSNPN and CDR2 is SVGIG in the germline V gene (reference sequence). The CDR3 has 15 residues. The CDR3 region is CAWAAGTGTNSPLHF. The DNA of the CDR3 is TGTGCCTGGGCGGCAGGGACAGGGACTAATTCACCCCTCCACTTT.

V usage is TRBV30 and J usage is TRBJ2-3, with TRBD1 matching 7 bases. Germline values: CDR1 GTSNPN, CDR2 SVGIG (reference sequence). CDR3 size: 12 residues. The J segment lost 5 bases and the V segment lost 5 bases, leaving 4 bases of the junction unmatched. CDR3 sequence: CAWGDRIDTQYF. CDR3 DNA sequence: TGTGCCTGGGGGGACAGAATAGATACGCAGTATTTT.